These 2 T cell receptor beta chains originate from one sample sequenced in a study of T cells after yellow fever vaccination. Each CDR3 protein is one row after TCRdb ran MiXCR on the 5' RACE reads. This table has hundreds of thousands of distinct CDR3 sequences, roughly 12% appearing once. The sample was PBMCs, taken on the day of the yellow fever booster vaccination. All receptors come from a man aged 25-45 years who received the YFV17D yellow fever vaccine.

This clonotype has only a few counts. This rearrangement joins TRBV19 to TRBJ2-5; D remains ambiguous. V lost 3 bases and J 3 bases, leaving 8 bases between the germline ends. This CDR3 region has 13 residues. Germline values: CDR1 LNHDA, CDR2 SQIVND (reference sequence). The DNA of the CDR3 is TGTGCCAGTAGTATCGGTCAGGAAGAGACCCAGTACTTC. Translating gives CASSIGQEETQYF.

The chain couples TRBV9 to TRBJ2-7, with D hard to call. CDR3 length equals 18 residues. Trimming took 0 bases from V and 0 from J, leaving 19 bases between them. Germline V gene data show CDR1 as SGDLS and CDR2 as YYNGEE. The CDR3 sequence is CASSVAPQQAGYSYEQYF. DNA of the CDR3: TGTGCCAGCAGCGTAGCTCCCCAGCAGGCAGGCTACTCCTACGAGCAGTACTTC.